These T cell receptor beta chains were read from a single sample in a study of T-cell memory formation after mild COVID-19. In TCRdb, the 5' RACE reads were re-called with MiXCR into one record per CDR3 protein. Here the sample spans 300,000 to 350,000 distinct CDR3 sequences, 10% to 15% being singletons. Sequenced: PBMCs or a T cell subset sorted from them (not recorded which). These receptors originate from a man between 18 and 35 years old who had mild COVID-19 (a few samples of this study predate the infection). Cell type and time point are not known. Each CDR3 is given with its conserved first and last residue. Fields, in order: V gene, D gene, J gene, CDR3 length, clone size, CDR3 protein, CDR3 DNA. The D gene is left open where the match is weak. Size is stated for part of the rows, as once, few or many counts, or as a class when the clone is expanded.

>TRBV12-3/TRBV12-4|TRBD2|TRBJ2-1|15|few
CASSHAGGPYNEQFF
TGTGCCAGCAGTCATGCGGGGGGGCCCTACAATGAGCAGTTCTTC
>TRBV4-2|-|TRBJ1-6|15|few
CASSQEIAQRSPLHF
TGTGCCAGCAGCCAAGAGATCGCCCAAAGATCACCCCTCCACTTT
>TRBV12-3/TRBV12-4|-|TRBJ2-3|13|many
CASSFRVPDTQYF
TGTGCCAGCAGTTTTAGGGTTCCAGATACGCAGTATTTT
>TRBV20-1|-|TRBJ2-7|12|-
CSARDQGYEQYF
TGCAGTGCTAGAGATCAGGGTTACGAGCAGTACTTC
>TRBV4-1|TRBD2|TRBJ2-1|17|-
CASSQDGASGAYNEQFF
TGCGCCAGCAGCCAAGATGGGGCTAGCGGGGCCTACAATGAGCAGTTCTTC
>TRBV6-2/TRBV6-3|-|TRBJ2-1|12|-
CASSPSPREQFF
TGTGCCAGCAGCCCTAGCCCCCGCGAGCAGTTCTTC
>TRBV7-7|-|TRBJ2-5|15|-
CASSFGVIGQETQYF
TGTGCCAGCAGCTTTGGTGTTATCGGCCAAGAGACCCAGTACTTC
>TRBV6-5|-|TRBJ1-1|14|few
CASSYSPGTAEAFF
TGTGCCAGCAGTTACTCACCCGGCACGGCGGAAGCTTTCTTT
>TRBV7-2|TRBD2|TRBJ2-1|15|-
CASSFQRGRYNEQFF
TGTGCCAGCAGCTTCCAGCGGGGGAGATACAATGAGCAGTTCTTC
>TRBV7-2|-|TRBJ1-5|14|-
CASSLAALNQPQHF
TGTGCCAGCAGCTTAGCGGCCCTTAATCAGCCCCAGCATTTT
>TRBV9|-|TRBJ2-1|14|few
CASSVGAHSNEQFF
TGTGCCAGCAGCGTAGGGGCACACTCCAATGAGCAGTTCTTC
>TRBV6-1|-|TRBJ1-1|14|few
CASRLQGWNTEAFF
TGTGCCAGCAGGTTACAGGGCTGGAATACTGAAGCTTTCTTT
>TRBV9|-|TRBJ2-3|16|-
CASSVREGDLTDTQYF
TGTGCCAGCAGCGTGAGGGAGGGGGACCTCACAGATACGCAGTATTTT
>TRBV4-1|-|TRBJ1-2|15|-
CASSQVWEGRHGYTF
TGCGCCAGCAGCCAAGTCTGGGAGGGCCGGCATGGCTACACCTTC
>TRBV7-2|TRBD1|TRBJ2-7|14|-
CASSRQGYSYEQYF
TGTGCCAGCAGCAGACAGGGTTATTCCTACGAGCAGTACTTC
>TRBV3-1|TRBD1|TRBJ1-6|14|few
CASSQDTGASPLHF
TGTGCCAGCAGCCAAGATACAGGGGCCTCACCCCTCCACTTT
>TRBV5-6|TRBD1|TRBJ1-2|13|-
CASSPLDRGWYTF
TGTGCCAGCAGCCCTCTAGACAGGGGATGGTACACCTTC
>TRBV6-5|-|TRBJ2-1|15|few
CASTTARTNYNEQFF
TGTGCCAGCACAACGGCCAGGACGAATTACAATGAGCAGTTCTTC
>TRBV7-6|TRBD2|TRBJ2-3|15|-
CASSLAGGAEDTQYF
TGTGCCAGCAGCTTAGCCGGGGGGGCGGAAGATACGCAGTATTTT
>TRBV2|-|TRBJ2-1|14|-
CASSEQRIYNEQFF
TGTGCCAGCAGTGAACAGCGTATCTACAATGAGCAGTTCTTC
>TRBV11-2|TRBD2|TRBJ2-1|15|-
CASSGWTSGNNEQFF
TGTGCCAGCAGCGGATGGACTAGCGGTAACAATGAGCAGTTCTTC
>TRBV20-1|TRBD1|TRBJ1-5|14|few
CSAQQGVEDQPQHF
TGCAGTGCTCAACAGGGGGTAGAGGATCAGCCCCAGCATTTT
>TRBV10-3|-|TRBJ1-3|12|-
CAILGSGNTIYF
TGTGCCATCTTAGGGTCTGGAAACACCATATATTTT
>TRBV5-1|TRBD2|TRBJ2-1|15|few
CASSSIAGGNNEQFF
TGCGCCAGCAGCTCAATAGCGGGGGGGAACAATGAGCAGTTCTTC
>TRBV28|-|TRBJ1-5|14|few
CASSPGGGPQPQHF
TGTGCCAGCAGCCCGGGAGGGGGACCTCAGCCCCAGCATTTT
>TRBV9|-|TRBJ1-2|13|few
CASSAVYNYGYTF
TGTGCCAGCAGCGCTGTTTATAACTATGGCTACACCTTC
>TRBV5-1|-|TRBJ1-1|14|-
CASSLEQGRTEAFF
TGCGCCAGCAGCTTGGAGCAGGGAAGGACTGAAGCTTTCTTT
>TRBV3-1|TRBD2|TRBJ2-1|16|few
CASSLPLARGGNEQFF
TGTGCCAGCAGCCTCCCCCTAGCTCGGGGGGGCAATGAGCAGTTCTTC
>TRBV18|-|TRBJ2-3|15|many
CASSFSVISTDTQYF
TGTGCCAGCTCGTTCTCAGTTATTAGCACAGATACGCAGTATTTT
>TRBV6-2/TRBV6-3|-|TRBJ2-1|16|-
CASSYYHRTGIGEQFF
TGTGCCAGCAGTTACTACCACCGGACCGGAATAGGTGAGCAGTTCTTC
>TRBV5-5|-|TRBJ2-1|13|-
CASSPPEKRLKFF
TGTGCCAGCAGCCCCCCCGAAAAAAGGTTGAAGTTCTTC
>TRBV6-6|-|TRBJ1-2|13|-
CASGWAVSYGYTF
TGTGCCAGCGGCTGGGCGGTTAGCTATGGCTACACCTTC
>TRBV10-3|-|TRBJ2-2|13|-
CAISEDEGGELFF
TGTGCCATCAGTGAGGATGAGGGAGGGGAGCTGTTTTTT
>TRBV7-2|TRBD2|TRBJ2-7|16|-
CASSSQVGGYGYEQYF
TGTGCCAGCAGCTCTCAGGTGGGAGGGTATGGGTACGAGCAGTACTTC
>TRBV11-2|-|TRBJ1-3|14|-
CASTRGAAGNTIYF
TGTGCCAGCACGCGGGGGGCCGCTGGAAACACCATATATTTT
>TRBV20-1|-|TRBJ2-2|12|-
CSVERYTGELFF
TGCAGTGTTGAGCGTTACACCGGGGAGCTGTTTTTT
>TRBV19|-|TRBJ2-3|11|few
CASSIEDTQYF
TGTGCCAGTAGTATTGAAGATACGCAGTATTTT
>TRBV4-3|-|TRBJ2-2|17|-
CASSQELAAGVTGELFF
TGCGCCAGCAGCCAAGAGCTGGCGGCAGGAGTGACCGGGGAGCTGTTTTTT
>TRBV4-2|TRBD1|TRBJ1-5|13|many
CASSPSGGQPQHF
TGTGCCAGCAGCCCGTCAGGGGGTCAGCCCCAGCATTTT
>TRBV12-3/TRBV12-4|TRBD1|TRBJ1-5|12|-
CASSFRGQPQHF
TGTGCCAGCAGTTTCAGGGGGCAGCCCCAGCATTTT
>TRBV7-2|-|TRBJ1-4|13|many
CASSLGIRDILFF
TGTGCCAGCAGCTTAGGAATCCGGGACATCCTGTTTTTT
>TRBV6-1|-|TRBJ2-7|13|-
CASSEATPYEQYF
TGTGCCAGCAGTGAAGCGACTCCCTACGAGCAGTACTTC
>TRBV20-1|-|TRBJ2-4|15|few
CSARVGTLAKNIQYF
TGCAGTGCTAGAGTAGGGACCCTAGCCAAAAACATTCAGTACTTC
>TRBV5-1|-|TRBJ1-2|14|-
CASSPDTSLDGYTF
TGCGCCAGCAGCCCCGACACGTCCTTGGATGGCTACACCTTC
>TRBV28|-|TRBJ2-3|14|many
CASSIGATGDTQYF
TGTGCCAGCAGTATCGGGGCAACGGGGGATACGCAGTATTTT
>TRBV13|-|TRBJ2-4|14|few
CASSLGPIKNIQYF
TGTGCCAGCAGCTTAGGGCCCATCAAAAACATTCAGTACTTC
>TRBV5-5|-|TRBJ2-1|13|few
CASSLGLVNEQFF
TGTGCCAGCAGCTTGGGGCTAGTCAATGAGCAGTTCTTC
>TRBV20-1|-|TRBJ2-7|15|-
CSAPGGQPVSYEQYF
TGCAGTGCTCCTGGGGGACAACCGGTCTCCTACGAGCAGTACTTC
>TRBV7-2|-|TRBJ2-1|11|few
CASSLYGEQFF
TGTGCCAGCAGCTTATACGGTGAGCAGTTCTTC
>TRBV5-6|-|TRBJ1-1|13|many
CASSLTPNTEAFF
TGTGCCAGCAGCTTGACCCCAAACACTGAAGCTTTCTTT
>TRBV4-1|-|TRBJ2-7|14|-
CASSPTLGAYEQYF
TGCGCCAGTTCACCCACGCTGGGGGCCTACGAGCAGTACTTC
>TRBV4-1|-|TRBJ1-2|16|-
CASSQGGQPANYGYTF
TGCGCCAGCAGCCAAGGGGGACAACCAGCTAACTATGGCTACACCTTC
>TRBV7-9|TRBD1|TRBJ2-2|15|few
CASSARQGITGELFF
TGTGCCAGCAGCGCCCGACAGGGCATCACCGGGGAGCTGTTTTTT
>TRBV11-2|TRBD1|TRBJ1-1|14|medium-sized
CASSLDRVYTEAFF
TGTGCCAGCAGTTTAGACAGGGTCTACACTGAAGCTTTCTTT
>TRBV20-1|TRBD1|TRBJ1-1|12|-
CSAPDRGLEAFF
TGCAGTGCCCCGGACAGGGGGCTCGAAGCTTTCTTT
>TRBV4-1|TRBD2|TRBJ2-3|16|-
CASSQEGLGFPDTQYF
TGCGCCAGCAGCCAGGAAGGACTAGGGTTCCCAGATACGCAGTATTTT
>TRBV5-6|-|TRBJ1-5|15|few
CASSFGGLGNQPQHF
TGTGCCAGCAGCTTTGGGGGGCTCGGCAATCAGCCCCAGCATTTT